This is a list of T cell receptor beta chains from one sample in a study of molecular identifiers for immune sequencing clone quantification. TCRdb analysed the PCR reads with MiXCR anew, one entry per CDR3 protein. The sample consists of tens of thousands of distinct CDR3 sequences, roughly 25% of them appearing once. Sample: naive CD8+ T cells from blood, with Jurkat cell RNA spiked in. The origin of the receptors is a human donor in good health. Some libraries in this study had Jurkat cell RNA spiked in. The CDR3 runs from the conserved cysteine through the conserved F or W. The D gene is left open where the match is weak. Size is stated for part of the rows, as once, few or many counts, or as a class when the clone is expanded.

d_gene	abundance	j_gene	v_gene	CDR3nt	CDR3aa
.	.	TRBJ1-2	TRBV14	TGTGCCAGCAGCCCGACCGCATTAGCGGGCTACACCTTC	CASSPTALAGYTF
.	few	TRBJ1-1	TRBV25-1	TGTGCCAGCAGTGAACGATTTGGCCACACTGAAGCTTTCTTT	CASSERFGHTEAFF
.	many	TRBJ1-1	TRBV28	TGTGCCATAGCTAGGGATGCGTGGCGGAACACTGAAGCTTTCTTT	CAIARDAWRNTEAFF
TRBD1	many	TRBJ1-1	TRBV4-1	TGCGCCAGCAGCCCCATGACAGGGGGCAGCGGGAACACTGAAGCTTTCTTT	CASSPMTGGSGNTEAFF
.	once	TRBJ2-3	TRBV7-2	TGTGCCAGCAGCATAGACCACGTTGGCACAGATACGCAGTATTTT	CASSIDHVGTDTQYF
.	.	TRBJ2-1	TRBV19	TGTGCCAGTAATCGGGGTCCCTACAATGAGCAGTTCTTC	CASNRGPYNEQFF
.	many	TRBJ2-7	TRBV19	TGTGCCAGTAGTCCCGACCACCGAGGAGTCTACGAGCAGTACTTC	CASSPDHRGVYEQYF
TRBD2	.	TRBJ2-2	TRBV10-3	TGTGCCATCAGTGAGTCTTTAGCGGGAGCGGGCACCGGGGAGCTGTTTTTT	CAISESLAGAGTGELFF
.	few	TRBJ2-7	TRBV19	TGTGCCAGTAGTATGGGACTGATCTACGAGCAGTACTTC	CASSMGLIYEQYF
TRBD2	few	TRBJ2-5	TRBV7-2	TGTGCCAGCAGCTTAAAACCCCAAGCTAGCGGGAGTTCGGAGACCCAGTACTTC	CASSLKPQASGSSETQYF
.	few	TRBJ2-7	TRBV20-1	TGCAGTGCTAGAGACTACAGGGAATCCTACGAGCAGTACTTC	CSARDYRESYEQYF
.	many	TRBJ1-4	TRBV6-5	TGTGCCAGCAGTTCGGACATAACGGCAACTAATGAAAAACTGTTTTTT	CASSSDITATNEKLFF
TRBD2	many	TRBJ2-3	TRBV30	TGTGCCTGGAGTCTCCTTGGCGGGGGGGCGGATACGCAGTATTTT	CAWSLLGGGADTQYF
TRBD1	many	TRBJ1-1	TRBV5-1	TGCGCCAGCAGCTCAAACAGGGGAGAGAACACTGAAGCTTTCTTT	CASSSNRGENTEAFF
.	few	TRBJ1-5	TRBV27	TGTGCCAGCAGTTTATCCGGGATCAATCAGCCCCAGCATTTT	CASSLSGINQPQHF